Listed here are 15 T cell receptor beta chains from one sample, sequenced in a study of response to subunit inactivated influenza vaccine. Each CDR3 protein is one row after TCRdb ran MiXCR on the RT-PCR reads. The repertoire holds around 760,000 distinct CDR3 sequences, about 15% seen once, with around 6.5% in the top ten. The material sequenced was PBMCs from blood, taken about 14 days before vaccination. The origin of the receptors is a man aged 50-59 years who received an inactivated influenza vaccine.

The chain couples TRBV7-2 to TRBJ2-3, with D possibly matching TRBD2 (6 bases). V was trimmed by 10 bases and J by 2 bases, leaving 16 bases between them. The V gene's germline CDR1 is SGHTA and CDR2 FQGNSA. This CDR3 has 14 amino acids. The DNA for the CDR3 is TGTGCCACCAGATGTGGGGAGGCCACAGATACGCAGTATTTT. It codes for CATRCGEATDTQYF.

V is TRBV5-1 and J is TRBJ1-1; 8 nucleotides line up with TRBD1. Per the germline V gene, CDR1 is SGHRS and CDR2 is YFSETQ. Losses at the gene ends were 4 bases for V and 12 bases for J; bases not matched to a gene: 14. The CDR3 length is 14 residues. Here the CDR3 reads CASSPETGATATFF. CDR3 coding DNA: TGCGCCAGCAGCCCGGAGACAGGGGCCACCGCTACTTTCTTT.

The chain links TRBV20-1 to TRBJ2-1; D is uncertain. The germline V gene has CDR1 DFQATT and CDR2 SNEGSKA (reference sequence). V dropped 1 base and J dropped 3 bases, with 13 bases sitting between them. The length of the CDR3 is 15 residues. The CDR3 DNA is TGCAGTGCTAGAGGTGACGGATACCACTACAATGAGCAGTTCTTC. As protein: CSARGDGYHYNEQFF.

This chain uses TRBV29-1 with TRBJ2-5, with 7 bases that match TRBD2. This CDR3 region has 13 residues. Germline V CDR1 and CDR2: SQVTM, ANQGSEA. With 6 bases clipped from V and 1 base from J, the junction kept 5 bases outside the gene matches. Written as DNA, the CDR3 is TGCAGCGTGGCGGGAGAACTCCAAGAGACCCAGTACTTC. It encodes CSVAGELQETQYF.

This clonotype has a handful of counts. The chain links TRBV3-1 to TRBJ1-1; TRBD1 aligns across 7 bases. Germline V gene sequence: CDR1 LGHDT, CDR2 YNNKEL (reference sequence). The V gene end was trimmed by 9 bases and the J gene end by 7 bases; junction bases not matched to a gene: 8. This CDR3 region has 12 residues. The CDR3 reads CASNRGRDEAFF. The DNA for the CDR3 is TGTGCCAGTAACAGGGGACGGGATGAAGCTTTCTTT.

This clonotype came up a few times. The J gene is TRBJ2-7, the V gene TRBV28; 7 bases agree with TRBD2. This CDR3 is built from 14 residues. V lost 5 bases to trimming and J lost 0 bases; unmatched junction nucleotides: 4. Per germline, CDR1 MDHEN and CDR2 SYDVKM. The CDR3 DNA sequence: TGTGCCAGCAGTCTAGCGGAGGCCTCCTACGAGCAGTACTTC. Residues: CASSLAEASYEQYF.

This clonotype came up many times. The chain joins TRBV20-1 to TRBJ2-5; no firm D call. The CDR3 extends over 11 amino acids. Germline lookup yields CDR1 DFQATT and CDR2 SNEGSKA (reference sequence). Trimming removed 0 bases from V and 2 bases from J, with 1 base in between. Here the CDR3 reads CSARDQETQYF. CDR3 nucleotides: TGCAGTGCTAGAGATCAAGAGACCCAGTACTTC.

At least ten counts were recorded for this clonotype. J is TRBJ2-1 and V is TRBV6-2 or TRBV6-3, with 8 positions matching TRBD1. The trim removed 5 bases at V and 3 bases at J, leaving 9 bases unmatched. Germline-derived CDR1 and CDR2 are MNHEY and SVGEGT. This CDR3 is 16 amino acids long. The CDR3 region has the DNA TGTGCCAGCAGTAAGTCCGGGACAGGCTACTACAATGAGCAGTTCTTC. Translation gives CASSKSGTGYYNEQFF.

This clonotype was picked up one time. The chain recombines TRBV20-1 with TRBJ2-1; D unclear. The germline V gene has CDR1 DFQATT and CDR2 SNEGSKA (reference sequence). This CDR3 has 11 amino acids. The V and J ends lost 6 bases and 5 bases respectively, with 8 bases between them. The CDR3 DNA is TGCAGTGCCGGCGGCCACAATGAGCAGTTCTTC. Protein sequence: CSAGGHNEQFF.

This clonotype was seen a handful of times. The J gene is TRBJ2-2, the V gene TRBV28; D possibly corresponds to TRBD2 (6 bases). The CDR3 length is 16 residues. The germline V gene has CDR1 MDHEN and CDR2 SYDVKM. Trimming removed 6 bases at V and 5 bases at J, with 19 bases between. In DNA form, the CDR3 reads TGTGCCAGCAGCAGCACTACCTTGCGGGGTACCGGGGAGCTGTTTTTT. Protein product: CASSSTTLRGTGELFF.

The CDR3 loop reads CASRTTGAGETQYF. In DNA form, the CDR3 reads TGTGCCAGCAGGACGACAGGGGCCGGGGAGACCCAGTACTTC. This chain joins TRBV28 and TRBJ2-5, with TRBD1 matching 8 bases. Trimming at V came to 6 bases and at J to 5 bases, leaving 8 bases not matched to a gene. The CDR3 totals 14 residues. The germline V gene encodes CDR1 MDHEN and CDR2 SYDVKM.

V is TRBV15 and J is TRBJ1-5, with D unclear. CDR1 and CDR2 (germline): LNHNV, YYDKDF (reference sequence). CDR3 length: 14 amino acids. Trimming stripped 1 base from V and 4 bases from J, with 8 bases between. CDR3: CATSRGDINQPQHF. DNA of the CDR3: TGTGCCACCAGCAGAGGTGACATAAATCAGCCCCAGCATTTT. Full variable domain (missing parts from reference TRBV15 and TRBJ1-5): DAMVIQNPRYQVTQFGKPVTLSCSQTLNHNVMYWYQQKSSQAPKLLFHYYDKDFNNEADTPDNFQSRRPNTSFCFLDIRSPGLGDTAMYLCATSRGDINQPQHFGDGTRLSIL.

The chain joins TRBV7-6 to TRBJ1-5; 10 nucleotides align to TRBD1. The CDR3 is 18 residues long. J lost 4 bases, V lost 5 bases, and 14 bases had no gene match. Per the germline V gene, CDR1 is SGHVS and CDR2 is FNYEAQ. The CDR3 nucleotides are TGTGCCAGCAGCATACAAAACCCGGGACAGGGGATTAATCAGCCCCAGCATTTT. As protein: CASSIQNPGQGINQPQHF.

The table lists this clonotype with a few counts. The chain is built from TRBV28 and TRBJ2-7; D gene unclear. Germline CDR1 MDHEN, CDR2 SYDVKM. Trimming left V 8 bases short and J 0 bases short, with 14 bases between. This CDR3 has 14 residues. The CDR3 coding sequence is TGTGCCAGCTCCCCTCCAAGGGTCTCCTACGAGCAGTACTTC. This encodes CASSPPRVSYEQYF.

This clonotype was counted a few times. The rearrangement links TRBV6-2 or TRBV6-3 to TRBJ1-1; D unresolved. Trimming took off 2 bases at V and 1 base at J, with 8 bases between the two ends. The CDR3 consists of 14 residues. Germline V gene lookup returns CDR1 MNHEY and CDR2 SVGEGT. CDR3 DNA sequence: TGTGCCAGCAGTTACCGCAGAGGGAACACTGAAGCTTTCTTT. Translated: CASSYRRGNTEAFF.